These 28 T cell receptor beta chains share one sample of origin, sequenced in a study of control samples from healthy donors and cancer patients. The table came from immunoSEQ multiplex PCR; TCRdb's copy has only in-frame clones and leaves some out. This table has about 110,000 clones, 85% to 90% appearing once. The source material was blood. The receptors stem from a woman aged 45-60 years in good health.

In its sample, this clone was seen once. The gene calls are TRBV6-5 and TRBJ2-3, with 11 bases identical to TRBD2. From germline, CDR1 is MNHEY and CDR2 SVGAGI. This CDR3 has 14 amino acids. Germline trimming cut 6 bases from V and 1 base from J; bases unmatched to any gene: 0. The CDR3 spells CASRLAGGTDTQYF. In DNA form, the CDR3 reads TGTGCCAGCAGACTAGCGGGGGGCACAGATACGCAGTATTTT.

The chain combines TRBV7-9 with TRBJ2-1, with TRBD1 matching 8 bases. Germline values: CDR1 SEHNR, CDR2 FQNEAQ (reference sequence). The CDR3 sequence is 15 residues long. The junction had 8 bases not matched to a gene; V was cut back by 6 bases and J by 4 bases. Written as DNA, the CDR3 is TGTGCCAGCAGGGACAGGGCCTTAATGTACAATGAGCAGTTCTTC. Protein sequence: CASRDRALMYNEQFF.

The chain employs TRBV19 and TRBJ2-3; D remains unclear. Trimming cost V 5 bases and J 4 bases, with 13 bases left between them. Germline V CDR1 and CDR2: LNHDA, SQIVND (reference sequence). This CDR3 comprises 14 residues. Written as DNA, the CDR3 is TGTGCCAGTAGTGGACGACCCGCCGCAGATACGCAGTATTTT. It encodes CASSGRPAADTQYF.

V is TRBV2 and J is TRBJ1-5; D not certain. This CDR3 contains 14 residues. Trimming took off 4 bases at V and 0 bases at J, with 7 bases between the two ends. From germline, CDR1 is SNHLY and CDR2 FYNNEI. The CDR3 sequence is CASSVVSSNQPQHF. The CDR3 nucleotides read TGTGCCAGCAGTGTGGTTTCTAGCAATCAGCCCCAGCATTTT.

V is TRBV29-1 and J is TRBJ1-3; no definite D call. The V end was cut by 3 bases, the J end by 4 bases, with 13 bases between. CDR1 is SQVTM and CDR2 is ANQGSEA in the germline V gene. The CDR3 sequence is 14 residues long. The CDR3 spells CSVDRRWWGNTIYF. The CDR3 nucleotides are TGCAGCGTTGACCGCCGATGGTGGGGAAACACCATATATTTT. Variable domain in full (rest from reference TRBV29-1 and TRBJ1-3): SAVISQKPSRDICQRGTSLTIQCQVDSQVTMMFWYRQQPGQSLTLIATANQGSEATYESGFVIDKFPISRPNLTFSTLTVSNMSPEDSSIYLCSVDRRWWGNTIYFGEGSWLTVV.

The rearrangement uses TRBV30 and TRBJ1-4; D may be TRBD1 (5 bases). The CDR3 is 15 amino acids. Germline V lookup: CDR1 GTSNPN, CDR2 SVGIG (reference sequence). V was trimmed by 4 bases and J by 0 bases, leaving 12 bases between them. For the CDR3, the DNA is TGTGCCTGGAACTCCCCGGGGGCAACTAATGAAAAACTGTTTTTT. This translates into CAWNSPGATNEKLFF.

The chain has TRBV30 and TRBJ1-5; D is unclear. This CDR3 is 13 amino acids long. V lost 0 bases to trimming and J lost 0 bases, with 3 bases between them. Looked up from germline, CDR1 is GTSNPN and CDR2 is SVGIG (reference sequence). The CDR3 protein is CAWSVNSNQPQHF. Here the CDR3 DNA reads TGTGCCTGGAGTGTAAATAGCAATCAGCCCCAGCATTTT. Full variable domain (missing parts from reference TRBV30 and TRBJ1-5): SQTIHQWPATLVQPVGSPLSLECTVEGTSNPNLYWYRQAAGRGLQLLFYSVGIGQISSEVPQNLSASRPQDRQFILSSKKLLLSDSGFYLCAWSVNSNQPQHFGDGTRLSIL.

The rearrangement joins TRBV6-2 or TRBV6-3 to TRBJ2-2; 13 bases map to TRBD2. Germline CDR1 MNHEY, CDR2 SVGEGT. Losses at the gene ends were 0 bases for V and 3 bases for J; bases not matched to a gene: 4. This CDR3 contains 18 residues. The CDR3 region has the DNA TGTGCCAGCAGTTACTCGACACTAGCGGGAGGGGACACCGGGGAGCTGTTTTTT. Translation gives CASSYSTLAGGDTGELFF.

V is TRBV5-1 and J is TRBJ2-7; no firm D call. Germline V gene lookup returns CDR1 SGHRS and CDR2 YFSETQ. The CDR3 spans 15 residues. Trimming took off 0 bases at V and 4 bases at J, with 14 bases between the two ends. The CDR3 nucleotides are TGCGCCAGCAGCTTGGTGCGTCAACCAAATTACGAGCAGTACTTC. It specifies CASSLVRQPNYEQYF. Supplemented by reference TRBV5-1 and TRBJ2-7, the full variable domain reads KAGVTQTPRYLIKTRGQQVTLSCSPISGHRSVSWYQQTPGQGLQFLFEYFSETQRNKGNFPGRFSGRQFSNSRSEMNVSTLELGDSALYLCASSLVRQPNYEQYFGPGTRLTVT.

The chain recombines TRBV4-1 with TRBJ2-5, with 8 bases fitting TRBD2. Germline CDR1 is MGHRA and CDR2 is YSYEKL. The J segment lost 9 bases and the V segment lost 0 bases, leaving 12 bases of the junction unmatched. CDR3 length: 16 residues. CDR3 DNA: TGCGCCAGCAGCCAAGATCGAGCGGGGGCCCCGGCGGCCCAGTACTTC. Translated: CASSQDRAGAPAAQYF.

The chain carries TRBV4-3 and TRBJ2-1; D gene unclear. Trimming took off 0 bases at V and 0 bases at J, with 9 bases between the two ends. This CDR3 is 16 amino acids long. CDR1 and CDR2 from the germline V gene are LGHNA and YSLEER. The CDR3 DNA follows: TGCGCCAGCAGCCAAGACAAGTGGGCCTCCTACAATGAGCAGTTCTTC. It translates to CASSQDKWASYNEQFF.

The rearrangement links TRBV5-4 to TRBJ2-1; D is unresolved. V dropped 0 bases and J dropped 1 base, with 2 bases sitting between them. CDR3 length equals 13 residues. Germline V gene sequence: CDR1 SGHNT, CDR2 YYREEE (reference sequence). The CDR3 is CASSLASYNEQFF. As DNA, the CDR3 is TGTGCCAGCAGCTTGGCGTCCTACAATGAGCAGTTCTTC.

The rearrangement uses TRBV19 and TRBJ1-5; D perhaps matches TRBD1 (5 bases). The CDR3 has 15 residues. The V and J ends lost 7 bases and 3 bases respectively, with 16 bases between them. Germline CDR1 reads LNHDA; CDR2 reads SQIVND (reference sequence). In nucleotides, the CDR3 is TGTGCCAGTACCATCGGGACCTTGCCCAATCAGCCCCAGCATTTT. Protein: CASTIGTLPNQPQHF. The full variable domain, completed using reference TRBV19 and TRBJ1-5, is DGGITQSPKYLFRKEGQNVTLSCEQNLNHDAMYWYRQDPGQGLRLIYYSQIVNDFQKGDIAEGYSVSREKKESFPLTVTSAQKNPTAFYLCASTIGTLPNQPQHFGDGTRLSIL.

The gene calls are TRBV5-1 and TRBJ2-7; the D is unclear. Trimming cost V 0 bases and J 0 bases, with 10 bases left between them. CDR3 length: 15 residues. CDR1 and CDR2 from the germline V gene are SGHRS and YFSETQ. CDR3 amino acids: CASSLGNGDSYEQYV. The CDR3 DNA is TGCGCCAGCAGCTTGGGTAACGGAGACTCCTACGAGCAGTACGTC.

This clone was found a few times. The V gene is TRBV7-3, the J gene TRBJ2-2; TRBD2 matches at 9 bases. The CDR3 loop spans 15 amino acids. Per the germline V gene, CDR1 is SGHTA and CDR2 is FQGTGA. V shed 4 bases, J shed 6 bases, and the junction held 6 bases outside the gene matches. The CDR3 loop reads CASSSGLALSGELFF. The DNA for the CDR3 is TGTGCCAGCAGCTCGGGACTAGCCTTATCCGGGGAGCTGTTTTTT.

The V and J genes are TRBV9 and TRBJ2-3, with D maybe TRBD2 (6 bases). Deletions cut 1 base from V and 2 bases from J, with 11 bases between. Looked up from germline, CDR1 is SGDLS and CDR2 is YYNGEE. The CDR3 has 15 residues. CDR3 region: CASSVWGLATDTQYF. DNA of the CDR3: TGTGCCAGCAGCGTATGGGGACTTGCCACAGATACGCAGTATTTT.

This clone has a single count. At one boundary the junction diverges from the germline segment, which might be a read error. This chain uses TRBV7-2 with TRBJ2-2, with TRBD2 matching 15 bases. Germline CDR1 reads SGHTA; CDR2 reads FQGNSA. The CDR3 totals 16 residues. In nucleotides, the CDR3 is TGTGCCAGCAGCGGGCCATCCGGGACTAGCGGGAGGAGCGCTGCTTTT. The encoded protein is CASSGPSGTSGRSAAF.

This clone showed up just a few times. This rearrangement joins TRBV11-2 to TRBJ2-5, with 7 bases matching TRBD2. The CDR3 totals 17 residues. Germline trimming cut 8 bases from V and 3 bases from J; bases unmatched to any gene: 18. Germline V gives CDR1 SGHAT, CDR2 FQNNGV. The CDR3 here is CASWGVGGVADKETQYF. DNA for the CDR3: TGTGCCAGCTGGGGGGTGGGGGGGGTAGCGGATAAAGAGACCCAGTACTTC.

The CDR3 DNA reads as TGTGCTAGTGGTCGGCCAGCCGAGTCTGAGACCCAGTACTTC. Its translation is CASGRPAESETQYF. The rearrangement joins TRBV12-5 to TRBJ2-5, with D unclear. Trimming shortened V by 5 bases and J by 5 bases, and 15 bases separated the two germline ends. Germline V gene sequence: CDR1 LGHNT, CDR2 FRNRAP. CDR3 size: 14 residues.

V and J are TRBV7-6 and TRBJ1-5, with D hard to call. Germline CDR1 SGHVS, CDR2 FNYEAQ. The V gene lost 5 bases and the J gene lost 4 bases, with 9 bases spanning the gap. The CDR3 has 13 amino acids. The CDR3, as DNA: TGTGCCAGCAGCCTAACGACGAATCAGCCCCAGCATTTT. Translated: CASSLTTNQPQHF.

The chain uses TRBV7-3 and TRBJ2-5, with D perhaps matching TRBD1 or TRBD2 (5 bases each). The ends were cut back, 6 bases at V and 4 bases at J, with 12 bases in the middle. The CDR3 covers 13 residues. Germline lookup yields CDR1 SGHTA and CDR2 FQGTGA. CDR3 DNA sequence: TGTGCCAGCAGGGTTACAGGAGGAGAGACCCAGTACTTC. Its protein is CASRVTGGETQYF.

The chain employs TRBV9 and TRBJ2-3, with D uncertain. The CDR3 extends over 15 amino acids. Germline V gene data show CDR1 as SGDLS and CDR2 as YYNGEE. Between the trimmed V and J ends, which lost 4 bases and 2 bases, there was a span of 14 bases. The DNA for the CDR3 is TGTGCCAGCAGCTCCTCCCAGGTCTCCACAGATACGCAGTATTTT. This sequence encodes CASSSSQVSTDTQYF. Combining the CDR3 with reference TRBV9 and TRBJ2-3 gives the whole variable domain DSGVTQTPKHLITATGQRVTLRCSPRSGDLSVYWYQQSLDQGLQFLIQYYNGEERAKGNILERFSAQQFPDLHSELNLSSLELGDSALYFCASSSSQVSTDTQYFGPGTRLTVL.

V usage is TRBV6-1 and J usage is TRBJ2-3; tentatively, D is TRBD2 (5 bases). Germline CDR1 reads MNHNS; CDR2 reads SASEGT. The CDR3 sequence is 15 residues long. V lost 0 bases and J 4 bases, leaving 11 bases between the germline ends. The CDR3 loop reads CASSEAGQAADTQYF. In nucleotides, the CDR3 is TGTGCCAGCAGTGAAGCAGGGCAAGCGGCAGATACGCAGTATTTT.

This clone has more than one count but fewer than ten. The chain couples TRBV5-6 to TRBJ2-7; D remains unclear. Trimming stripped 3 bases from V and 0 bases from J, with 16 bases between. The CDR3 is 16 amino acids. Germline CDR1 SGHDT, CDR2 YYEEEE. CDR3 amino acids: CASSSRHRVGSYEQYF. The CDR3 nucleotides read TGTGCCAGCAGCTCGAGACATAGGGTCGGCTCCTACGAGCAGTACTTC.

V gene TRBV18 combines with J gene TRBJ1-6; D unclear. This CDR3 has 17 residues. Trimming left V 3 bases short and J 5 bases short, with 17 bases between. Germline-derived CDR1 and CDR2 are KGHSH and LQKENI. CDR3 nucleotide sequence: TGTGCCAGCTCACCCTTGCGGCTGGGAGTTAATAATTCACCCCTCCACTTT. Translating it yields CASSPLRLGVNNSPLHF. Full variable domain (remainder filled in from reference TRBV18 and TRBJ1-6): NAGVMQNPRHLVRRRGQEARLRCSPMKGHSHVYWYRQLPEEGLKFMVYLQKENIIDESGMPKERFSAEFPKEGPSILRIQQVVRGDSAAYFCASSPLRLGVNNSPLHFGNGTRLTVT.

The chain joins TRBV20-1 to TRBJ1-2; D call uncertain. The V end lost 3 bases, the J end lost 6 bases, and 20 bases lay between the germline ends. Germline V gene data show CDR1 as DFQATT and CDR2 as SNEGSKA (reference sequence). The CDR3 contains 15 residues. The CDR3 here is CSASVPPRASNGYTF. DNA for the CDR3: TGCAGTGCTAGTGTTCCGCCCCGAGCGTCCAATGGCTACACCTTC.

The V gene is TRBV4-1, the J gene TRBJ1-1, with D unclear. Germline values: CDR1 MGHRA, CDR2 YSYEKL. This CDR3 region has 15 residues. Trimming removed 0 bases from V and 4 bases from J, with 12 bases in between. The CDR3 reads CASSQEPNLATEAFF. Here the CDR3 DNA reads TGCGCCAGCAGCCAAGAACCAAACTTGGCCACTGAAGCTTTCTTT.

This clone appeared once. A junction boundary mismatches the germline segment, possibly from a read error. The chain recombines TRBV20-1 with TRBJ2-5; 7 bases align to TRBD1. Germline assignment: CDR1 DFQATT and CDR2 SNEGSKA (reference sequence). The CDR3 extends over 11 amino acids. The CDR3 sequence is CSAVGQLTPNF. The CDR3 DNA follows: TGCAGTGCAGTGGGACAGCTTACACCAAACTTC.